The sequence of this T cell receptor (beta chain) was determined in a study of blood T cells in healthy people across ages (dated by TCRdb to between 2015 and 2017). The study in broad terms: In model experiments, roughly one uniquely barcoded TCR beta cDNA molecule per two T cells was captured by template switching. The study measured age-related changes in TCR beta repertoire diversity using deep sequencing normalized with unique cDNA molecular identifiers. Donors were grouped into four age groups: young (average 16 years), middle-aged (around 39), aged (about 60) and long-lived (roughly 80). To avoid experimental bias, donors of different ages were distributed randomly across sequencing lanes. Using the same blood draw, the study looked at two additional independent replicas of 1 million unique cDNA reads for two donors, one aged 18 to 30 and the other aged 80 or older. Results the study describes overall, beyond this receptor: Because donor CMV infection status was unknown, age-related changes in expanded clonotypes were potentially confounded. Observed TCR beta diversity correlated strongly with the percentage of naive T cells measured by flow cytometry. Total diversity estimates from one million sequenced T cells were considered lower bounds and underestimates. Observed TCR beta diversity per million T cells fell roughly linearly with age, and a significant reduction was already apparent by age around 40. Because profiling used bulk unsorted PBMCs, naive and antigen-experienced compartments could not be compared conclusively. Compared with the aged group, more naive CD4+ T cells, fewer expanded clones and increased TCR diversity were shown by the long-lived group, suggesting age selection.

Donors were around 37 systemically healthy Caucasian individuals from Russia aged roughly 6 to 90 years. About 9.6 milliliters of peripheral blood were collected from each donor into EDTA-treated Vacutainer tubes. Ficoll-Paque density-gradient centrifugation was used to isolate PBMCs, with at least 6.5 million per sample. Trizol reagent was used to extract total RNA from PBMCs, with at least 5 micrograms per sample. Naive CD45RAhigh/CD27high T cell percentages were measured by flow cytometry on a PBMC aliquot from every donor. In this sample, this clonotype turned up a few times. The antigen it binds to is not known. It has no much larger one-base neighbor in the sample; base qualities were not kept. From cysteine to phenylalanine, the CDR3 is 13 amino acids long. Solely the CDR3 DNA is kept, with 39 bases framed from the first base. The germline V gene gives CDR1 as ENHRY and CDR2 as SYGVKD. Deletion took 7 bases off V and 1 base off J, with a span of 10 bases between the germline ends.

The library came from 5' RACE. The listed sequencing device is Illumina HiSeq 2500. A second PCR of about 7 to 12 cycles was run with a J-beta primer mix and a sample-barcoded 5' primer. Each TCR beta cDNA molecule received a unique molecular identifier from a template-switch 5' adaptor carrying 12 random nucleotides. Each sample yielded at least 3 million CDR3-containing paired-end reads. First-strand cDNA synthesis was performed from all RNA using the Mint cDNA synthesis kit, with priming by a TRBC-specific oligonucleotide. All cDNA was treated with uracil-DNA glycosylase and then went through a first 18-cycle PCR with the universal primers M1SS and BC2_uni_R. The authors processed their data as follows. For normalization, 1 million high-quality reads, each with a distinct molecular identifier, were randomly selected from each sample. Instead of being binned into consensus sequences, reads that shared molecular identifiers were thrown out. MiTCR, run with a Q25 quality threshold and the strictest error-elimination algorithm, handled CDR3 identification, clonotype clustering and error correction. Lower-bound total TCR beta diversity was estimated with a nonparametric unseen species model using Euler transformation. TCRdb trimmed public reads at Q25 via fastp, called clones via MiXCR and kept in-frame beta chains. Rows merge per CDR3 protein into single entries with the most common DNA and genes. These V and J calls rely on TCRdb rather than the paper's analysis. The sample yields about 1,600,000 distinct CDR3 sequences; about 43% were counted once. Around 8% of the sample is held by the ten biggest clonotypes.

In this chain, TRBV10-3 is recombined with TRBJ1-1, and TRBD1 may be the D gene, going by 6 matching bases. Sequenced material: blood. This sequence was found in a woman under 30 in good health. The DNA reads as follows: TGTGCCATCACCAGACAGGAGAACACTGAAGCTTTCTTT. It is translated as CAITRQENTEAFF.